A single sample gave rise to the 26 T cell receptor beta chains below, sequenced in a study of shared clonotypes between healthy human individuals. Sequencing used immunoSEQ multiplex PCR; TCRdb keeps in-frame clones, though not all of them. The sample includes 2 million to 2.5 million clones, approximately 94% of them seen just once. Sample: naive CD4+ T cells from PBMCs. Subset here: CD45RA+ positively selected. The receptors shown here come from a man aged 18 to 30 in good health. Some clones in this sample may be carry-over from other donors' samples.

The chain couples TRBV30 to TRBJ2-3; D is perhaps TRBD1 (5 bases). Trimming left V 0 bases short and J 3 bases short, with 19 bases between. The germline V gene encodes CDR1 GTSNPN and CDR2 SVGIG (reference sequence). This CDR3 is 17 amino acids long. The CDR3 sequence: CAWSVQVRLLRTDTQYF. The CDR3 nucleotides read TGTGCCTGGAGTGTACAGGTCCGGCTTTTGAGGACAGATACGCAGTATTTT.

Concerning this clone itself: Different DNA sequences within this sample yield the same CDR3. This chain links TRBV2 with TRBJ2-7; 7 bases map to TRBD1. From germline, CDR1 is SNHLY and CDR2 FYNNEI. The CDR3 spans 12 residues. V shed 8 bases and J 4 bases; nucleotides not matched to a gene: 5. The CDR3 DNA follows: TGTGCCAGCTCCGAACAGGGGTACGAGCAGTACTTC. Translating it yields CASSEQGYEQYF.

The chain joins TRBV30 to TRBJ2-5; 12 positions match TRBD1. Germline CDR1 reads GTSNPN; CDR2 reads SVGIG (reference sequence). Losses at the gene ends were 4 bases for V and 4 bases for J; bases not matched to a gene: 7. The CDR3 length is 15 residues. The CDR3 DNA is TGTGCCTGGAACGCCGGGACAGGGGGCCCAGAGACCCAGTACTTC. It translates to CAWNAGTGGPETQYF.

The chain joins TRBV29-1 to TRBJ2-5; D might be TRBD2 (5 bases). CDR3 size: 13 residues. Germline values: CDR1 SQVTM, CDR2 ANQGSEA. Trimming removed 7 bases from V and 4 bases from J, with 16 bases in between. CDR3 sequence: CSGQPGVGETQYF. The CDR3 region has the DNA TGCAGCGGGCAACCCGGGGTGGGAGAGACCCAGTACTTC.

V and J are TRBV29-1 and TRBJ2-5; D perhaps matches TRBD1 (5 bases). The V gene's germline CDR1 is SQVTM and CDR2 ANQGSEA. CDR3 size: 11 residues. Trimming pared 5 bases from V and 5 bases from J, leaving 9 bases between. The DNA of the CDR3 is TGCAGCGTTCCAGGGTTGGAGACCCAGTACTTC. Its protein product is CSVPGLETQYF.

The chain couples TRBV5-4 to TRBJ2-1; possible D gene TRBD2, 6 bases. The CDR3 is made up of 16 amino acids. Germline V gives CDR1 SGHNT, CDR2 YYREEE (reference sequence). Trimming cost V 0 bases and J 4 bases, with 14 bases left between them. The CDR3 is CASSLAPGSRYNEQFF. DNA of the CDR3: TGTGCCAGCAGCTTGGCGCCCGGGAGCAGATACAATGAGCAGTTCTTC. Looking up the rest from reference TRBV5-4 and TRBJ2-1 gives the full variable domain: ETGVTQSPTHLIKTRGQQVTLRCSSQSGHNTVSWYQQALGQGPQFIFQYYREEENGRGNFPPRFSGLQFPNYSSELNVNALELDDSALYLCASSLAPGSRYNEQFFGPGTRLTVL.

As DNA, the CDR3 is TGTGCCAGCAGTTTGATCCATGGGTGGAACACTGAAGCTTTCTTT. It specifies CASSLIHGWNTEAFF. J is TRBJ1-1 and V is TRBV28; no firm D call. Between the trimmed V and J ends, which lost 3 bases and 1 base, there was a span of 12 bases. CDR1 is MDHEN, CDR2 SYDVKM, per germline. The CDR3 is 15 residues long.

The chain joins TRBV5-1 to TRBJ2-7, with D uncertain. Germline V gene lookup returns CDR1 SGHRS and CDR2 YFSETQ. With 1 base removed from V and 5 bases from J, the gap between germline ends came to 7 bases. This CDR3 has 12 amino acids. This CDR3 is CASSLNYHEQYF. The CDR3 nucleotides are TGCGCCAGCAGCTTGAATTACCACGAGCAGTACTTC.

The chain couples TRBV2 to TRBJ2-2; 9 bases are shared with TRBD2. The CDR3 extends over 15 amino acids. Germline V lookup: CDR1 SNHLY, CDR2 FYNNEI. The trim removed 8 bases at V and 4 bases at J, leaving 8 bases unmatched. The CDR3, as DNA: TGTGCCAGCCGCCCAAGCGGGAGGAGCACCGGGGAGCTGTTTTTT. It codes for CASRPSGRSTGELFF. Full variable domain (outside the CDR3, taken from reference TRBV2 and TRBJ2-2): EPEVTQTPSHQVTQMGQEVILRCVPISNHLYFYWYRQILGQKVEFLVSFYNNEISEKSEIFDDQFSVERPDGSNFTLKIRSTKLEDSAMYFCASRPSGRSTGELFFGEGSRLTVL.

The chain combines TRBV16 with TRBJ2-5; D remains unclear. CDR1 and CDR2 from the germline V gene are KGHSY and FQNENV. Trimming stripped 1 base from V and 4 bases from J, with 4 bases between. The CDR3 has 12 amino acids. The CDR3 loop reads CASSQLRETQYF. DNA for the CDR3: TGTGCCAGCAGCCAATTGAGAGAGACCCAGTACTTC.

The chain is built from TRBV7-3 and TRBJ2-5, with TRBD1 identical over 9 bases. V gave up 1 base and J gave up 4 bases; unmatched junction bases: 7. CDR3 size: 16 residues. Germline values: CDR1 SGHTA, CDR2 FQGTGA. CDR3 sequence (DNA): TGTGCCAGCAGCTTAAGTGGGACAGGGACAGGAGAGACCCAGTACTTC. This sequence encodes CASSLSGTGTGETQYF.

This chain joins TRBV4-2 and TRBJ2-7; no definite D call. This CDR3 is 15 amino acids long. Deletions cut 0 bases from V and 2 bases from J, with 11 bases between. CDR1 is LGHNA, CDR2 YNFKEQ, per germline. CDR3 region: CASSQDPGETYEQYF. As DNA, the CDR3 is TGTGCCAGCAGCCAAGATCCAGGCGAGACCTACGAGCAGTACTTC.

V is TRBV7-9 and J is TRBJ2-7, with TRBD2 matching over 8 bases. Germline assignment: CDR1 SEHNR and CDR2 FQNEAQ (reference sequence). The CDR3 contains 14 residues. Trimming cost V 5 bases and J 0 bases; bases outside gene matches: 3. The CDR3 loop reads CASSVTSGSYEQYF. Here the CDR3 DNA reads TGTGCCAGCAGCGTCACTAGCGGCTCCTACGAGCAGTACTTC.

With respect to this clone: A read error may produce the germline difference seen at one junction end. J is TRBJ1-6 and V is TRBV28, with TRBD1 as a possible D gene (6 bases). Germline V gives CDR1 MDHEN, CDR2 SYDVKM. This CDR3 spans 14 amino acids. DNA of the CDR3: TGTGCCAGCACTTTAACCCGGGGGCTTTCACCCCTCCACTTT. Residues: CASTLTRGLSPLHF.

The chain combines TRBV11-3 with TRBJ2-5; 8 bases align to TRBD1. The germline gives CDR1 SGHNT, CDR2 YENEEA. The CDR3 is 13 amino acids. V lost 5 bases to trimming and J lost 5 bases; unmatched junction nucleotides: 4. The CDR3 reads CASSRTGLETQYF. CDR3 nucleotides: TGTGCCAGCAGCCGGACAGGGCTGGAGACCCAGTACTTC.

The CDR3 coding sequence is TGTGCCAGCAGCGTAGTAGAACAGGTGGGACTCTACTATGGCTACACCTTC. Residues: CASSVVEQVGLYYGYTF. The chain employs TRBV9 and TRBJ1-2, with D possibly being TRBD1 (5 bases). Germline loops: CDR1 SGDLS, CDR2 YYNGEE. V was cut by 0 bases and J by 3 bases, with 18 bases left in between. The CDR3 is 17 residues long.

The CDR3 reads CASSPHSGKTYNEQFF. In DNA, the CDR3 is TGTGCCAGCAGTCCTCATAGCGGGAAAACCTACAATGAGCAGTTCTTC. J is TRBJ2-1 and V is TRBV6-6, with 8 bases lining up with TRBD2. The germline gives CDR1 MNHNY, CDR2 SVGAGI (reference sequence). V lost 5 bases, J lost 2 bases, and 8 bases stayed unmatched. The CDR3 has 16 residues.

The rearrangement uses TRBV30 and TRBJ2-7; 7 bases agree with TRBD2. This CDR3 has 14 residues. The trim removed 1 base at V and 3 bases at J, leaving 6 bases unmatched. Germline loops: CDR1 GTSNPN, CDR2 SVGIG (reference sequence). The CDR3 coding sequence is TGTGCCTGGAGTGGGACTAGTCCTCTCTACGAGCAGTACTTC. Translating it yields CAWSGTSPLYEQYF.

J is TRBJ1-5 and V is TRBV5-4; D ambiguous. V gave up 4 bases and J gave up 6 bases, with 17 bases separating them. CDR1 and CDR2 (germline): SGHNT, YYREEE (reference sequence). The CDR3 length is 15 residues. This CDR3 is CASSQGSGLGQPQHF. The CDR3 coding sequence is TGTGCCAGCAGCCAAGGATCCGGATTGGGTCAGCCCCAGCATTTT.

The V call is TRBV7-8, the J call TRBJ1-2; D is uncertain. Per the germline V gene, CDR1 is SGHVS and CDR2 is FQNEAQ. The CDR3 extends over 17 amino acids. V shed 5 bases and J shed 4 bases, with 23 bases lying between them. CDR3 sequence reads: CASSARTRVLLFYGYTF. CDR3 DNA sequence: TGTGCCAGCAGCGCCAGAACCCGGGTCCTTTTGTTCTATGGCTACACCTTC.

The V gene is TRBV28, the J gene TRBJ2-7; 8 bases line up with TRBD1. Germline CDR1 and CDR2: MDHEN and SYDVKM. This CDR3 contains 15 residues. With V trimmed by 5 bases and J by 3 bases, 9 bases remained unmatched. This chain's CDR3 is CASSRTGSPIYEQYF. The CDR3 nucleotides are TGTGCCAGCAGTCGGACAGGGAGTCCCATCTACGAGCAGTACTTC.

With regard to this clone: One end of the junction does not line up with germline, which may come from a read error. This chain connects TRBV5-4 to TRBJ2-3; D uncertain. CDR1 and CDR2 (germline): SGHNT, YYREEE (reference sequence). CDR3 length: 18 residues. DNA for the CDR3: TGTGCCAGCAGTTTGGGCCTGGTAGTAGCACCTAGCACAGATACGCAGTATTTT. It is translated as CASSLGLVVAPSTDTQYF. The variable domain in full, with the rest retrieved from reference TRBV5-4 and TRBJ2-3, is ETGVTQSPTHLIKTRGQQVTLRCSSQSGHNTVSWYQQALGQGPQFIFQYYREEENGRGNFPPRFSGLQFPNYSSELNVNALELDDSALYLCASSLGLVVAPSTDTQYFGPGTRLTVL.

This clone was counted once. The gene calls are TRBV7-9 and TRBJ2-7, with 7 bases identical to TRBD2. Trimming removed 4 bases from V and 0 bases from J; junction bases left unmatched: 12. The germline gives CDR1 SEHNR, CDR2 FQNEAQ (reference sequence). This CDR3 is 17 amino acids long. As DNA, the CDR3 is TGTGCCAGCAGCTCACCCTCTTGGGGGGGGGACTCCTACGAGCAGTACTTC. It yields the protein CASSSPSWGGDSYEQYF.

The rearrangement links TRBV10-3 to TRBJ1-1; D may be TRBD1 (5 bases). Trimming left V 5 bases short and J 4 bases short, with 14 bases between. From germline, CDR1 is ENHRY and CDR2 SYGVKD. The length of the CDR3 is 14 residues. CDR3 in amino acids: CAISRQGLGTEAFF. CDR3 DNA sequence: TGTGCCATCAGTAGGCAGGGTTTGGGCACTGAAGCTTTCTTT.

As for this clone: At the DNA level, this CDR3 is encoded by other sequences in the same sample as well. The genes are TRBV29-1 and TRBJ2-3; D may be TRBD1 (5 bases). Germline loops: CDR1 SQVTM, CDR2 ANQGSEA. With 4 bases removed from V and 3 bases from J, the gap between germline ends came to 8 bases. The CDR3 extends over 12 amino acids. CDR3 in DNA: TGCAGCGTTGCGGCAGGGACAGATACGCAGTATTTT. The encoded protein is CSVAAGTDTQYF.

The V gene is TRBV19, the J gene TRBJ1-5; no definite D call. The germline gives CDR1 LNHDA, CDR2 SQIVND (reference sequence). The CDR3 has 13 amino acids. Trimming pared 6 bases from V and 5 bases from J, leaving 11 bases between. CDR3 loop: CASRGLEHQPQHF. The CDR3 DNA reads as TGTGCCAGTAGAGGGTTGGAGCATCAGCCCCAGCATTTT.